A selection of T cell receptor beta chains follows, all from one sample in a study of blood T cell repertoires in COVID-19. Produced via immunoSEQ multiplex PCR; TCRdb's table is partial and in-frame only. In the table there are under 200,000 clones, approximately 81% of which are singletons. What was sequenced was PBMCs or T cells enriched from blood (not recorded which). The source is a man aged 55 to 69 who had recovered from COVID-19. CDR3s include the opening cysteine and the closing phenylalanine or tryptophan. D genes are given only for firm matches. Not every row has a clone size; where given, it reads once, few, many or a size class.

TRBV5-1,.,TRBJ1-4,TRBD1,TGCGCCAGCACGGCAGGGGGCGCGAGTGAAAAACTGTTTTTT,CASTAGGASEKLFF
TRBV29-1,.,TRBJ2-5,TRBD1,TGCAGCGTTGAAGGACAGGGGGTTGGGGAGACCCAGTACTTC,CSVEGQGVGETQYF
TRBV5-1,.,TRBJ2-7,TRBD2,TGCGCCAGCAGCTTCGGGACTAGCGGGCCGAGCTCCTACGAGCAGTACTTC,CASSFGTSGPSSYEQYF
TRBV4-1,once,TRBJ2-4,.,TGCGCCAGCAGCCAAGAAGGGGGGGGGCGAGCCAAAAACATTCAGTACTTC,CASSQEGGGRAKNIQYF
TRBV9,few,TRBJ1-5,TRBD1,TGTGCCAGCAGCGCCGACAGGGGCAATCAGCCCCAGCATTTT,CASSADRGNQPQHF
TRBV18,.,TRBJ1-6,.,TGTGCCAGCTCACCAAGCCTCGCACAGGGTAATTCACCCCTCCACTTT,CASSPSLAQGNSPLHF
TRBV19,.,TRBJ2-7,TRBD2,TGTGCCAGTAGTCCTCTTAGCGGGGGGCCCTCCTACGAGCAGTACTTC,CASSPLSGGPSYEQYF
TRBV7-2,once,TRBJ2-3,.,TGTGCCAGCAGCTTATTAGCGGACACAGATACGCAGTATTTT,CASSLLADTDTQYF
TRBV7-2,.,TRBJ2-1,TRBD2,TGTGCCAGCAGCTTAAGGGCTAGCGGTTCCTACAATGAGCAGTTCTTC,CASSLRASGSYNEQFF
TRBV7-3,.,TRBJ1-1,.,TGTGCCAGCAGCTTAGCGCCGGGGTGGACTGAAGCTTTCTTT,CASSLAPGWTEAFF
TRBV5-8,.,TRBJ2-2,.,TGTGCCAGCAGCCTCGGGGGAGGCGGGTACACCGGGGAGCTGTTTTTT,CASSLGGGGYTGELFF
TRBV7-7,.,TRBJ1-4,.,TGTGCTAGCAGTCCCGGAGGGAATGAAAAACTGTTTTTT,CASSPGGNEKLFF
TRBV24-1,once,TRBJ2-3,TRBD1,TGTGCCACCAGTGCCACGGGGCAGGGGGTGACAGATACGCAGTATTTT,CATSATGQGVTDTQYF
TRBV28,.,TRBJ2-1,TRBD2,TGTGCCAGCAGTACACTAGCGGGAGCCTCTGTTTACAATGAGCAGTTCTTC,CASSTLAGASVYNEQFF
TRBV24-1,.,TRBJ2-2,TRBD1,TGTGCCACCAGTGATCTAAGGGACAGGGGGCCCGGGGAGCTGTTTTTT,CATSDLRDRGPGELFF
TRBV7-6,.,TRBJ2-2,.,TGTGCCAGCAGCTTTTCCGCAACCCCACCACACGGTGGGACAAACACCGGGGAGCTGTTTTTT,CASSFSATPPHGGTNTGELFF
TRBV24-1,.,TRBJ2-2,TRBD2,TGTGCCACCAGTGGCGAGCGGGGAATTACCGGGGAGCTGTTTTTT,CATSGERGITGELFF
TRBV5-1,once,TRBJ2-5,.,TGCGCCAGCAGCTTGGCCGGAAGCAGGGAGACCCAGTACTTC,CASSLAGSRETQYF
TRBV27,once,TRBJ1-2,.,TGTGCCAGCAGTCGCGACGGGGATGGCTACACCTTC,CASSRDGDGYTF
TRBV7-2,.,TRBJ2-2,.,TGTGCCAGCAGCTTTTCGGTCACCCCCGGCAGGGTGAACACCGGGGAGCTGTTTTTT,CASSFSVTPGRVNTGELFF
TRBV3-1/TRBV3-2,.,TRBJ1-1,TRBD1,TGTGCCAGCAGCCAAGAACCCACAGGGGGCAGTGACACTGAAGCTTTCTTT,CASSQEPTGGSDTEAFF
TRBV6-1,.,TRBJ2-2,.,TGTGCCAGCAGTGACATCGTTCCGAGCACCGGGGAGCTGTTTTTT,CASSDIVPSTGELFF
TRBV3-1/TRBV3-2,.,TRBJ1-1,.,TGTGCCAGCACCTCTGGCAGGGGATACACTGAAGCTTTCTTT,CASTSGRGYTEAFF
TRBV6-5,once,TRBJ1-5,.,TGTGCCAGCAGTCTTTCCGGGGGGGGAGGTCAGCCCCAGCATTTT,CASSLSGGGGQPQHF
TRBV24-1,.,TRBJ2-5,TRBD1,TGTGCCACCAGTGACCGGCCGACAGGGGATGGCGAGACCCAGTACTTC,CATSDRPTGDGETQYF
TRBV29-1,.,TRBJ1-3,.,TGCAGCGTTGGGGTGGGGGCGAACACCATATATTTT,CSVGVGANTIYF
TRBV12-5,.,TRBJ1-5,TRBD1,TGTGCTAGTGGTTTGTGGGACAGGGTTTTGCAGCCCCAGCATTTT,CASGLWDRVLQPQHF
TRBV28,.,TRBJ1-6,.,TGTGCCAGCAGGGCCGGACAGCTCTATAATTCACCCCTCCACTTT,CASRAGQLYNSPLHF
TRBV5-1,.,TRBJ2-7,.,TGCGCCAGCAGCTCACAGGCCGCCTACGAGCAGTACTTC,CASSSQAAYEQYF
TRBV6-5,few,TRBJ1-5,TRBD1,TGTGCCAGCAGTCGACAGGGGGCTGCTCAGCCCCAGCATTTT,CASSRQGAAQPQHF
TRBV3-1/TRBV3-2,.,TRBJ2-6,.,TGTGCCAGCAGCCAAGACGGGGCTGGGGCCAACGTCCTGACTTTC,CASSQDGAGANVLTF
TRBV6-5,.,TRBJ1-5,.,TGTGCCAGCGGGCGGGGGGTAGGTCAGCCCCAGCATTTT,CASGRGVGQPQHF
TRBV7-2,few,TRBJ2-2,TRBD2,TGTGCCAGCAGCCTCTACCCGGCGGGGGGTGGCACCGGGGAGCTGTTTTTT,CASSLYPAGGGTGELFF
TRBV19,few,TRBJ2-5,TRBD1,TGTGCCAGTAGTACTGAGGGACAGGGTGAAGAGACCCAGTACTTC,CASSTEGQGEETQYF
TRBV18,.,TRBJ2-1,.,TGTGCCAGCTCACCACAGTCGACTAGAAATGAGCAGTTCTTC,CASSPQSTRNEQFF
TRBV6-4,once,TRBJ1-6,.,TGTGCCAGCAGTGACAGCGCCAACAACTATAATTCACCCCTCCACTTT,CASSDSANNYNSPLHF
TRBV11-1,.,TRBJ2-7,.,TGTGCCAGCAGCCACAGGCCAGGGGACTACGAGCAGTACTTC,CASSHRPGDYEQYF
TRBV2,.,TRBJ2-7,.,TGTGCCAGCAGTGAATCCGGCTACGAGCAGTACTTC,CASSESGYEQYF
TRBV14,few,TRBJ2-4,TRBD2,TGTGCCAGCAGCCTTCTTGGCGGGAGAGACATTCAGTACTTC,CASSLLGGRDIQYF
TRBV27,.,TRBJ1-6,TRBD1,TGTGCCAGCGGACCATCACAGGGGGCAGGTCGGGGAAAGTCACCCCTCCACTTT,CASGPSQGAGRGKSPLHF
TRBV5-8,few,TRBJ1-5,TRBD1,TGTGCCAGCAGCTTGACAGGGGCGCATCAGCCCCAGCATTTT,CASSLTGAHQPQHF
TRBV5-1,.,TRBJ2-7,.,TGCGCCAGCAGCGATAGCCCCGGAACCTACGAGCAGTACTTC,CASSDSPGTYEQYF
TRBV6-1,.,TRBJ1-2,.,TGTGCCAGCAGTGAAGCGCTTTACAGAGCTAACTATGGCTACACCTTC,CASSEALYRANYGYTF
TRBV5-8,.,TRBJ1-5,TRBD1,TGTGCCAGCAGCCTAGGGACCCTTGGACAGGCCAATCAGCCCCAGCATTTT,CASSLGTLGQANQPQHF
TRBV30,.,TRBJ1-2,.,TGTGCCTGGAGTGTTAGTAACTATGGCTACACCTTC,CAWSVSNYGYTF
TRBV15,.,TRBJ2-3,TRBD2,TGTGCCACGGGACTAGGCGCAGATACGCAGTATTTT,CATGLGADTQYF
TRBV30,few,TRBJ1-6,.,TGTGCCTGGAGGACAGGTGGAAATTCACCCCTCCACTTT,CAWRTGGNSPLHF
TRBV5-1,.,TRBJ2-7,.,TGCGCCAGCAGCTTGGAGCCTATATACGAGCAGTACTTC,CASSLEPIYEQYF
TRBV28,once,TRBJ1-2,TRBD1,TGTGCCACCCTTGGCCAGGGGGCAGGGGGCTACACCTTC,CATLGQGAGGYTF
TRBV19,.,TRBJ2-3,.,TGTGCCACGAAATTCCAGGGTTCGGATACGCAGTATTTT,CATKFQGSDTQYF
TRBV19,few,TRBJ2-7,TRBD1,TGTGCCAGTAGTCCCAGGGGGCTGGAGCAGTACTTC,CASSPRGLEQYF
TRBV28,.,TRBJ1-5,.,TGTGCCAGCAGTTTCGGGAAGACCCAGCATTTT,CASSFGKTQHF
TRBV28,few,TRBJ2-1,TRBD2,TGTGCCAGCAGAGAGACTAGCGGGAGTATCTCCTACAATGAGCAGTTCTTC,CASRETSGSISYNEQFF
TRBV18,.,TRBJ2-2,.,TGTGCCAGCTCACGGCAGGCCGGGGAGCTGTTTTTT,CASSRQAGELFF
TRBV27,.,TRBJ2-5,TRBD2,TGTGCCAGCAGTGCGGGACTAGCCTATTACCAAGAGACCCAGTACTTC,CASSAGLAYYQETQYF
TRBV20-1,.,TRBJ2-2,.,TGCAGTGCTAGGGGCCACGGGGAGCTGTTTTTT,CSARGHGELFF
TRBV5-1,.,TRBJ2-3,.,TGCGCCAGCAGGACTAACACAGATACGCAGTATTTT,CASRTNTDTQYF
TRBV7-7,few,TRBJ1-5,.,TGTGCCAGCAGCTTATACTACACCGGGGGGCAGCCCCAGCATTTT,CASSLYYTGGQPQHF
TRBV27,.,TRBJ1-2,.,TGTGCCAGCAGTCCGGGACACATTAACTATGGCTACACCTTC,CASSPGHINYGYTF